The 3 T cell receptor beta chains given below trace back to one sample, sequenced in a study of T-cell memory formation after mild COVID-19. MiXCR, applied by TCRdb to the 5' RACE reads, yields one record per CDR3 protein. The sample includes around 250,000 distinct CDR3 sequences, roughly 10% seen only once; the top ten take around a fifth. Sequenced: PBMCs or a T cell subset sorted from them (not recorded which). These receptors were obtained from a young man who had mild COVID-19 (a few samples of this study predate the infection). Cell type and time point are not known.

The chain recombines TRBV7-2 with TRBJ2-5; maybe TRBD2 (7 bases). The germline CDR1 and CDR2 sequences are SGHTA and FQGNSA. Trimming took 2 bases from V and 9 from J, leaving 13 bases between them. The CDR3 consists of 13 residues. The CDR3 spells CASSLRGGDPQYF. The CDR3 nucleotides read TGTGCCAGCAGCTTAAGGGGGGGGGACCCCCAGTACTTC. Combining the CDR3 with reference TRBV7-2 and TRBJ2-5 gives the whole variable domain GAGVSQSPSNKVTEKGKDVELRCDPISGHTALYWYRQSLGQGLEFLIYFQGNSAPDKSGLPSDRFSAERTGGSVSTLTIQRTQQEDSAVYLCASSLRGGDPQYFGPGTRLLVL.

V gene TRBV6-1 combines with J gene TRBJ1-5; D remains ambiguous. CDR3 size: 14 residues. V was pared by 1 base and J by 9 bases, with 13 bases between. CDR1 and CDR2 from the germline V gene are MNHNS and SASEGT. CDR3 sequence (DNA): TGTGCCAGCAGTGAAGGGATAACAGTCCCGCCCCAGCATTTT. It specifies CASSEGITVPPQHF.

This clonotype has more than one count but fewer than ten. CDR3 loop: CSARLGTSVMNTEAFF. CDR3 nucleotide sequence: TGCAGTGCTAGATTAGGAACCTCTGTAATGAACACTGAAGCTTTCTTT. The chain has TRBV20-1 and TRBJ1-1; D gene uncertain. V was shortened by 2 bases and J by 0 bases, with 16 bases between the two germline ends. Germline-derived CDR1 and CDR2 are DFQATT and SNEGSKA (reference sequence). This CDR3 has 16 amino acids.